These T cell receptor beta chains were read from a single sample in a study of T cells in Graves' hyperthyroidism and ophthalmopathy. TCRdb independently ran MiXCR on the multiplex PCR reads; one entry per CDR3 protein. The data contain 300,000 to 450,000 distinct CDR3 sequences, around 25% of them singletons. The specimen sequenced was blood. The receptors derive from a man aged 45-65 years with Graves' hyperthyroidism. Each CDR3 is given with its conserved first and last residue. The order of the fields is J gene, D gene, V gene, CDR3 protein. A D gene is named only where the DNA matches it firmly.

TRBJ2-7	TRBD2	TRBV7-2	CASSLRTSGIYEQYF
TRBJ1-4	TRBD1	TRBV6-2/TRBV6-3	CASSYNRGSTEKLFF
TRBJ1-5	TRBD1	TRBV28	CASKYRGNSNQPQHF
TRBJ1-5	NA	TRBV7-8	CASSLSVGGNQPQHF
TRBJ1-1	NA	TRBV5-1	CASSLGQTGPNTEAFF
TRBJ1-1	NA	TRBV18	CASSHGRDANTEAFF
TRBJ2-5	NA	TRBV6-6	CASSYSVETQYF
TRBJ1-2	TRBD1	TRBV28	CASRQGAGDRYGYTF
TRBJ2-5	TRBD2	TRBV7-9	CASSFGWRELEAQYF
TRBJ2-7	TRBD2	TRBV12-3/TRBV12-4	CASSLAPPGLAAPYEQYF
TRBJ1-2	NA	TRBV12-5	CASGLVKGIVYGYTF
TRBJ1-1	TRBD1	TRBV28	CASSFPDRERTEAFF
TRBJ2-1	NA	TRBV12-3/TRBV12-4	CASSLGEAAHNEQFF
TRBJ2-1	NA	TRBV11-2	CASSLQQRNNEQFF
TRBJ2-2	TRBD2	TRBV6-5	CASSYSILAGVGGELFF
TRBJ1-1	NA	TRBV5-1	CASSLSSNRAEAFF
TRBJ1-2	NA	TRBV4-1	CASSQVGFGYTF
TRBJ2-3	NA	TRBV7-7	CASSSGEIPNTDTQYF
TRBJ1-1	NA	TRBV20-1	CSARDIPEAFF
TRBJ1-1	NA	TRBV5-1	CASSLRGSGAFF
TRBJ2-7	TRBD2	TRBV3-1	CASSQEGLAGVYEQYF
TRBJ2-7	TRBD1	TRBV18	CASSGDRSTYEQYF
TRBJ2-1	NA	TRBV7-9	CASSPPVGRYSYNEQFF
TRBJ2-2	TRBD2	TRBV10-3	CAISGAGGINTGELFF
TRBJ1-5	NA	TRBV6-9	CASSPKPGQSSAQHF
TRBJ2-2	TRBD2	TRBV29-1	CSVAYGLAGSAGELFF
TRBJ1-1	TRBD1	TRBV18	CASSPTSGGTEAFF
TRBJ1-1	TRBD1	TRBV10-3	CAISESRGRSGTEAFF
TRBJ1-1	NA	TRBV5-6	CASSFTGLNTEAFF
TRBJ2-3	NA	TRBV12-3/TRBV12-4	CASRMVGGTDTQYF
TRBJ1-1	TRBD1	TRBV29-1	CSSGQGHTEAFF
TRBJ2-5	NA	TRBV7-2	CASSPTGSQETQYF
TRBJ2-7	TRBD1	TRBV29-1	CSVDTGAYEQYF
TRBJ1-1	NA	TRBV12-3/TRBV12-4	CATGSGSLNTEAFF
TRBJ2-3	NA	TRBV24-1	CATSGQDTQYF
TRBJ2-3	NA	TRBV20-1	CSARGSGLDLTDTQYF
TRBJ2-7	TRBD2	TRBV20-1	CSARFISQHRATSGKYEQYF
TRBJ1-2	NA	TRBV5-1	CASRSTEYYGYTF
TRBJ2-3	NA	TRBV6-1	CASSEAAGPTDTQYF
TRBJ2-3	TRBD2	TRBV19	CASTRKLAGDTQYF
TRBJ2-7	NA	TRBV20-1	CSATPLPYEQYF
TRBJ1-3	TRBD1	TRBV28	CASSLTGASGNTIYF
TRBJ2-4	NA	TRBV28	CASSFGIRGSTAKNIQYF
TRBJ2-1	TRBD1	TRBV25-1	CASSDRDRGIGNEQFF
TRBJ2-5	TRBD2	TRBV6-1	CASSPRGLAGETQYF
TRBJ2-3	TRBD2	TRBV27	CASSLLLAGGTDTQYF
TRBJ2-7	TRBD1	TRBV6-1	CASSSGQGTTYEQYF
TRBJ2-3	NA	TRBV12-3/TRBV12-4	CASSSLAPGDTQYF